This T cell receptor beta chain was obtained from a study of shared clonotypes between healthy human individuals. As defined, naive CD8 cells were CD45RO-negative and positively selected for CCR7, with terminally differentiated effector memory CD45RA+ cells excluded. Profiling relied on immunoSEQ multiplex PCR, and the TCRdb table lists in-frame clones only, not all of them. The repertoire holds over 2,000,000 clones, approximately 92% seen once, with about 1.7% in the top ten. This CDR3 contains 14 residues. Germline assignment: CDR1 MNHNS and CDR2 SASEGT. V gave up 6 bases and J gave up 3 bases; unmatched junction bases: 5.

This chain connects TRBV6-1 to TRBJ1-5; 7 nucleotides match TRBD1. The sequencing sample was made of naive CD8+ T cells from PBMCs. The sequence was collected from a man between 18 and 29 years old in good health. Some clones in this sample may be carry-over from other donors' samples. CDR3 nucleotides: TGTGCCAGCAGGGGGACAGATACCAATCAGCCCCAGCATTTT. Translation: CASRGTDTNQPQHF.